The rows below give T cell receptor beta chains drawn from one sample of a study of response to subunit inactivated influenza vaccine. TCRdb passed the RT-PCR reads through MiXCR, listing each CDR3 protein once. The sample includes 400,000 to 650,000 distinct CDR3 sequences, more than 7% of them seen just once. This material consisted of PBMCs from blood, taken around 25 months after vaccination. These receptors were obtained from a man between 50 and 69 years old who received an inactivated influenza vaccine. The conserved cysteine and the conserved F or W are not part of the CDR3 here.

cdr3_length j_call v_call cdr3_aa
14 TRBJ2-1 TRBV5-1 ASSLEAGWGYNEQF
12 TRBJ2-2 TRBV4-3 ASSQSYQVGELF
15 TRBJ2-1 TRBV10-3 AISEDSSDLSYNEQF
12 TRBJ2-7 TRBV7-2 ASSPAGTHYEQY
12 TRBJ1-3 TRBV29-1 SVQGQLSENTIY
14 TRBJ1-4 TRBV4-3 ASSQDPGTGNEKLF
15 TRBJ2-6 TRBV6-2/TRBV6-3 ASSYSRVTSGANVLT
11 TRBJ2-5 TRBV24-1 ATRGGRSETQY
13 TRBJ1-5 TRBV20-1 SAPGQGSSNQPQH
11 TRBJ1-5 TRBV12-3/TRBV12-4 ASSFSNNQPQH
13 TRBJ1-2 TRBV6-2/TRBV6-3 ASSPHRQELYGYT
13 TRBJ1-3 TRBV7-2 ASSLVGFGGNTIY
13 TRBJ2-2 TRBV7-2 ASSLDDRIGGELF
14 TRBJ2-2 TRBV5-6 ASSLADGENTGELF
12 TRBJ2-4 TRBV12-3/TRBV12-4 ASSFGQGQNIQY
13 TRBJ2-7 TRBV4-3 ASSQDLMSTREQY
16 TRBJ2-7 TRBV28 ASSLGWRGGRRDYEQY
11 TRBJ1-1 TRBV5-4 ASSGGDRAEAF
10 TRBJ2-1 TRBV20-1 SARAPTNEQF
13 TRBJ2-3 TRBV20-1 SASGLADHISTQY
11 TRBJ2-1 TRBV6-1 ACRDRRYNEQF
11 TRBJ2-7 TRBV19 ASSPDYNYEQY
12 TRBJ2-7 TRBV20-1 SASPSGASYEQY
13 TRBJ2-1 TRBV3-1 ASSQPRRTAYEQF
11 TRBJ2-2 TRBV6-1 ASRGPSVGELF
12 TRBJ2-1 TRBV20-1 RVMGGSSYNEQF
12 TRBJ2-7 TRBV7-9 AIRRREDNYEQY
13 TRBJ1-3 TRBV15 ATSRDPGAGNTIY
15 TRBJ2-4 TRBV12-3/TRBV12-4 ASSLQGAFSAKNIQY
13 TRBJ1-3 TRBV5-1 ASSLSRDPGNTIY
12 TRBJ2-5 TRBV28 ASSRDYKQETQY
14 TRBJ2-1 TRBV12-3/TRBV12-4 ASSINPGGSYNEQF
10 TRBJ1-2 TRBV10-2 ATDTGTYGYT
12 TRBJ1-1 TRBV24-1 ATSGTGGNTEAF
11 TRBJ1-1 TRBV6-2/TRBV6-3 ASSDTGTGFAF
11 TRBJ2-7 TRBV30 AWSVSGAYEQY
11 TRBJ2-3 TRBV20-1 SASRDSTDTQY
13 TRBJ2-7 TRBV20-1 SAPDRVGTHYEQY
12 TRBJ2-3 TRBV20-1 SARATTRTDTQY
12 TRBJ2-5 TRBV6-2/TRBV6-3 ASGISTGGETQY
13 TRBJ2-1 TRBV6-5 ASSYEAGVASEQF
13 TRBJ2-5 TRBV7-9 ASSFHSGGRETQY
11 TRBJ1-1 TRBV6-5 ASSYSSGTKAF